This entry features one T cell receptor (beta chain) sequence. Its specificity is not known. The CDR3 has 15 amino acids. The germline V and J ends were trimmed by 2 bases and 3 bases, with 14 bases remaining between them. In germline, CDR1 is SGHNT, CDR2 YYREEE (reference sequence). TCRdb reprocessed the reads with MiXCR, giving one entry per CDR3 protein. The sample shows roughly 920,000 distinct CDR3 sequences, roughly 30% of them seen only once. This sample is part of a study of T cell repertoires in cytomegalovirus infection. Across the study: HLA-B-restricted CMV epitopes that are well studied were used alongside recently identified HLA-C-restricted ones. Public TCR beta signatures marked donors with CMV infection and the matching HLA.

General study findings and limits: HLA-C-restricted CMV clonotypes gave the most frequent clonotype in two of eight donors.

The source is a human donor in good health (CMV status not recorded). Some clones in this sample may be carry-over from other donors' samples. The material sequenced was cultured CD8+ T cells from PBMCs, taken from culture after CMV antigen stimulation. The rearrangement uses TRBV5-4 and TRBJ1-1; maybe TRBD1 (5 bases). CDR3 nucleotides: TGTGCCAGCAGCTTAGACGGCCGCAGGGACACTGAAGCTTTCTTT. This encodes CASSLDGRRDTEAFF.